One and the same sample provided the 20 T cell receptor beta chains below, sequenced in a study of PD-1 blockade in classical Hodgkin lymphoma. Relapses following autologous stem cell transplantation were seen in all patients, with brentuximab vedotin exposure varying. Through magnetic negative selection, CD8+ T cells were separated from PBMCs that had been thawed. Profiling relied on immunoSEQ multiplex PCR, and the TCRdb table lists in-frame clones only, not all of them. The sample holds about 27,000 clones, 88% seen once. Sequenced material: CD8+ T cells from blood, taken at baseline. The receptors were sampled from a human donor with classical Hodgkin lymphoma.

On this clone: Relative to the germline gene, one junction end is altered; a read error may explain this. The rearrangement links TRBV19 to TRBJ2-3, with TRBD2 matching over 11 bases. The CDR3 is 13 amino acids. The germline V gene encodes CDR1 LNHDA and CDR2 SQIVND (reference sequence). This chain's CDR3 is CASSIGGLAENAF. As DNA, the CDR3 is TGTGCCAGTAGTATAGGGGGACTAGCGGAGAACGCGTTT.

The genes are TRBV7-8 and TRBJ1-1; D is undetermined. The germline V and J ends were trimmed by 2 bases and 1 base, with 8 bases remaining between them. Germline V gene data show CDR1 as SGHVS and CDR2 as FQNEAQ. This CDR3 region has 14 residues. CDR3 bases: TGTGCCAGCAGCTTACGCGGGAGGAACACTGAAGCTTTCTTT. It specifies CASSLRGRNTEAFF.

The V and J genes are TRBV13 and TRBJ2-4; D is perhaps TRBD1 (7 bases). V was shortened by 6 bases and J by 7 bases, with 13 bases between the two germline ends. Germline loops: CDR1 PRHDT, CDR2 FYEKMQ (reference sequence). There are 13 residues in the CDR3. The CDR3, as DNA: TGTGCCAGCAGTTCAGGGGGGCGGAACATTCAGTACTTC. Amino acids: CASSSGGRNIQYF.

The CDR3 DNA reads as TGTGCCAGCTTTCCCGACGCCGGGACAGGGTTCACCGGGGAGCTGTTTTTT. It codes for CASFPDAGTGFTGELFF. The V and J genes are TRBV27 and TRBJ2-2; 9 positions match TRBD1. The CDR3 has 17 amino acids. CDR1 is MNHEY, CDR2 SMNVEV, per germline (reference sequence). Losses at the gene ends were 8 bases for V and 4 bases for J; bases not matched to a gene: 14.

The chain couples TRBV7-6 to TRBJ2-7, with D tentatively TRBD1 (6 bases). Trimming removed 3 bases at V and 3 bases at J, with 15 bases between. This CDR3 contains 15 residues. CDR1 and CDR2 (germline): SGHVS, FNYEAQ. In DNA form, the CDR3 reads TGTGCCAGCAGCTTTGCACAGGGAGAGCTCTACGAGCAGTACTTC. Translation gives CASSFAQGELYEQYF.

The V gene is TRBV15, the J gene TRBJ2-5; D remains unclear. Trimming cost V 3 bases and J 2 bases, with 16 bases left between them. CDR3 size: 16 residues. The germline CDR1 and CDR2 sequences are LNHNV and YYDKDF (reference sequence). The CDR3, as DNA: TGTGCCACCAGCAGTCCCCGCAACCTAGAACAAGAGACCCAGTACTTC. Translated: CATSSPRNLEQETQYF.

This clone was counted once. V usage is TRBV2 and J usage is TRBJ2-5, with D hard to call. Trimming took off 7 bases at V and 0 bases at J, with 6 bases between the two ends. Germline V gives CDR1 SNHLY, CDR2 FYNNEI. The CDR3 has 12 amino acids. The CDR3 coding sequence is TGTGCCAGCACCTGGTACCAAGAGACCCAGTACTTC. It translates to CASTWYQETQYF. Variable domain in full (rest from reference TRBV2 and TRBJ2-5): EPEVTQTPSHQVTQMGQEVILRCVPISNHLYFYWYRQILGQKVEFLVSFYNNEISEKSEIFDDQFSVERPDGSNFTLKIRSTKLEDSAMYFCASTWYQETQYFGPGTRLLVL.

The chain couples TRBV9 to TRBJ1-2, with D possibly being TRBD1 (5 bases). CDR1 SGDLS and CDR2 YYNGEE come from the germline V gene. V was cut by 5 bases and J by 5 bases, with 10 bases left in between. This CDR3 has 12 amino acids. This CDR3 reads CASSGATYGYTF. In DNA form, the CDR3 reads TGTGCCAGCAGTGGGGCGACGTATGGCTACACCTTC. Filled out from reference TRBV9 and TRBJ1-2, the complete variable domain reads DSGVTQTPKHLITATGQRVTLRCSPRSGDLSVYWYQQSLDQGLQFLIQYYNGEERAKGNILERFSAQQFPDLHSELNLSSLELGDSALYFCASSGATYGYTFGSGTRLTVV.

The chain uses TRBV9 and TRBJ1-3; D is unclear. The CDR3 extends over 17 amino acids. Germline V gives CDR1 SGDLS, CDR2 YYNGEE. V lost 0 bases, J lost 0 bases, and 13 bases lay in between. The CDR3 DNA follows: TGTGCCAGCAGCGTAGCCGTTGTGGCCACCTCTGGAAACACCATATATTTT. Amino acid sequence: CASSVAVVATSGNTIYF.

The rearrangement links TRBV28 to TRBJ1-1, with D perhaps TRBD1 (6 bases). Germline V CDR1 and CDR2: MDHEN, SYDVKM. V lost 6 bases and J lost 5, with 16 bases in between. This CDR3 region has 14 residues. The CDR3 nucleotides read TGTGCCAGCAGCCGCGCCGGGGGGCGAACTGAAGCTTTCTTT. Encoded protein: CASSRAGGRTEAFF.

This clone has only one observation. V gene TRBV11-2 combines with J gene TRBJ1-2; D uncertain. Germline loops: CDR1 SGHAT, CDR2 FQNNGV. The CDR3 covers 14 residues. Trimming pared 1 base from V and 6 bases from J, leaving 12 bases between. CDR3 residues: CASSLAGTLDGYTF. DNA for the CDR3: TGTGCCAGCAGCTTAGCCGGTACATTAGATGGCTACACCTTC.

In nucleotides, the CDR3 is TGTGCCAGCAGATACAGGTCTGACGCCGGGGAGCTGTTTTTT. It codes for CASRYRSDAGELFF. This sequence joins TRBV11-3 and TRBJ2-2, with D perhaps matching TRBD1 (5 bases). The germline CDR1 and CDR2 sequences are SGHNT and YENEEA. V dropped 6 bases and J dropped 6 bases, with 14 bases sitting between them. The CDR3 is 14 amino acids.

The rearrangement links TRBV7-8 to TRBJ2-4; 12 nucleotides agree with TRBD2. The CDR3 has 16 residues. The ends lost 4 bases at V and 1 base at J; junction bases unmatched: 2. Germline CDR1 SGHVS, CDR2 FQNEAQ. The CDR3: CASSSTSGRAKNIQYF. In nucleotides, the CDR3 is TGTGCCAGCAGCTCCACTAGCGGGAGGGCCAAAAACATTCAGTACTTC.

The DNA for the CDR3 is TGCAGCGTTGAACTATGGACAGACGTTCTTTTCTTT. Its translation: CSVELWTDVLFF. The chain has TRBV29-1 and TRBJ1-1; perhaps TRBD1 as D (6 bases). Germline lookup yields CDR1 SQVTM and CDR2 ANQGSEA. Trimming cost V 2 bases and J 13 bases, with 17 bases left between them. There are 12 residues in the CDR3.

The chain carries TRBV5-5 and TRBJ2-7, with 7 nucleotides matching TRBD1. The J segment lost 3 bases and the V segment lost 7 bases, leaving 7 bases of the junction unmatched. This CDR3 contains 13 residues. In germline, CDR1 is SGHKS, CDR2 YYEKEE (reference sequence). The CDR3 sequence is CASAPDRFYEQYF. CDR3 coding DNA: TGTGCCAGCGCGCCGGACAGGTTCTACGAGCAGTACTTC.

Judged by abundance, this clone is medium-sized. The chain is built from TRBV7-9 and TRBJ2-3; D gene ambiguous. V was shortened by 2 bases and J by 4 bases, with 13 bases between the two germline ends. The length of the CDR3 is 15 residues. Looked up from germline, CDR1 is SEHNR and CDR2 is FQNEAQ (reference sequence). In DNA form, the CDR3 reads TGTGCCAGCAGCTTAAAAGAAGAATCGGCAGATACGCAGTATTTT. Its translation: CASSLKEESADTQYF.

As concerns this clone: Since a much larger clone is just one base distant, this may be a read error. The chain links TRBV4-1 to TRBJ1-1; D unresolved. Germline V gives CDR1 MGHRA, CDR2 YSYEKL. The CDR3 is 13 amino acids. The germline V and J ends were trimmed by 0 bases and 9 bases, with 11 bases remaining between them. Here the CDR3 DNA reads TGCGCCAGCAGCCAAGATCGGACGGAGAAAGCTTTCTTT. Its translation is CASSQDRTEKAFF.

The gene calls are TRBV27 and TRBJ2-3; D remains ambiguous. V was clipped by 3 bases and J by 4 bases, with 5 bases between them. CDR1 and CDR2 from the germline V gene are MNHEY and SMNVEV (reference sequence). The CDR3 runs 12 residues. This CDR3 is CASSFNADTQYF. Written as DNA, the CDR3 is TGTGCCAGCAGTTTCAATGCAGATACGCAGTATTTT.

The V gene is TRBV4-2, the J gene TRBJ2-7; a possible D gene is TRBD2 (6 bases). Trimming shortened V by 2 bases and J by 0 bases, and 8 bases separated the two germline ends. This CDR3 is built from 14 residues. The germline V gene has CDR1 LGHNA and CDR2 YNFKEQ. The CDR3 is CASSQYGGSYEQYF. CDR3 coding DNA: TGTGCCAGCAGCCAATACGGGGGCTCCTACGAGCAGTACTTC.

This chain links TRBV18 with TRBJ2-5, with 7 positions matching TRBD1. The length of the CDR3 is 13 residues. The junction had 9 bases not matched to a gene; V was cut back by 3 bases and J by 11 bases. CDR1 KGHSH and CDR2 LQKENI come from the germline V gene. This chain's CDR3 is CASSPRDSAEQYF. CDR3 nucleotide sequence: TGTGCCAGCTCACCTCGGGACAGTGCTGAGCAGTACTTC.